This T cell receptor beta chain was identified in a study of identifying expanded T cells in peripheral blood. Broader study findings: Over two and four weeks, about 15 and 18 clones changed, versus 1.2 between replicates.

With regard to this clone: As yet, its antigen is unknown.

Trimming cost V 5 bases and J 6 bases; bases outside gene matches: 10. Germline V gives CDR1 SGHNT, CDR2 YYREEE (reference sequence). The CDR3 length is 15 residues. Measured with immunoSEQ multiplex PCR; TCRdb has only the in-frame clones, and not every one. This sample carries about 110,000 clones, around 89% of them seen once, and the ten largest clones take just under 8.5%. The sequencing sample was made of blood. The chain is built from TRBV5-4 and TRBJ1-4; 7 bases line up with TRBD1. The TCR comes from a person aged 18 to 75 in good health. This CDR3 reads CASSQDDRDYEKLFF. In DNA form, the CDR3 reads TGTGCCAGCAGTCAAGATGACAGGGATTATGAAAAACTGTTTTTT.